The clone carrying this T cell receptor (beta chain) has a single count. The antigen remains unidentified. The sample is drawn from a study of T cell responses to AZD1222 COVID-19 vaccine. Study results and caveats: No day 14 peak samples; only post-peak repertoires were characterized.

The data were produced by immunoSEQ multiplex PCR, yet TCRdb's version contains in-frame clones alone and is incomplete. Counted here are 100,000 or so clones, approximately 88% occurring once; the ten biggest clones make up about a sixth. With 5 bases removed from V and 4 bases from J, the gap between germline ends came to 14 bases. The CDR3 runs to 14 residues. Per germline, CDR1 LGHDT and CDR2 YNNKEL (reference sequence). Sequenced material: peripheral blood, taken on day 0 of AZD1222 vaccination. This sequence originates from an adult in good health. V gene TRBV3-1 (or the pseudogene TRBV3-2) combines with J gene TRBJ1-1, with D unclear. CDR3 amino acids: CASSSRGGSTEAFF. DNA for the CDR3: TGTGCCAGCAGCTCCCGTGGAGGGAGCACTGAAGCTTTCTTT.